Listed here are 18 T cell receptor beta chains from one sample, sequenced in a study of shared clonotypes between healthy human individuals. The method was immunoSEQ multiplex PCR; TCRdb's version includes in-frame clones alone and lacks a portion of them. The sample holds millions of clones; approximately 90% are singletons and the top ten take around 0.15%. The sequenced sample consisted of naive CD4+ T cells sorted from blood. As to subset: CD45RA+ positively selected. Receptors were obtained from a man aged 18 to 30 in good health.

The J gene is TRBJ2-1, the V gene TRBV7-2, with D possibly TRBD1 on 5 matching bases. The CDR3 covers 14 residues. Germline loops: CDR1 SGHTA, CDR2 FQGNSA. Trimming removed 5 bases at V and 8 bases at J, with 16 bases between. The DNA of the CDR3 is TGTGCCAGCAGCAAAACGCCTAGGGGCGATGAGCAGTTCTTC. This gives the protein CASSKTPRGDEQFF.

CDR3 in amino acids: CASSLTGTGVLMFGNTIYF. CDR3 in DNA: TGTGCCAGCAGCCTTACCGGGACAGGGGTCTTGATGTTCGGAAACACCATATATTTT. V is TRBV7-2 and J is TRBJ1-3; 10 bases match TRBD1. The CDR3 is made up of 19 amino acids. With V trimmed by 5 bases and J by 4 bases, 17 bases remained unmatched. CDR1 is SGHTA, CDR2 FQGNSA, per germline.

The chain is built from TRBV2 and TRBJ2-4, with 15 bases that match TRBD2. The germline CDR1 and CDR2 sequences are SNHLY and FYNNEI. J gave up 3 bases and V 7 bases, and 7 bases lay outside the gene matches. This CDR3 region has 17 residues. The CDR3 DNA sequence: TGTGCCAGCACCGGACTAGCGGGGGGGCATAACAAAAACATTCAGTACTTC. Amino acids: CASTGLAGGHNKNIQYF.

The chain recombines TRBV4-3 with TRBJ2-7; 12 nucleotides align to TRBD2. Germline V gene sequence: CDR1 LGHNA, CDR2 YSLEER. Unmatched junction bases numbered 23, after V lost 10 bases and J lost 4 bases. The CDR3 consists of 19 residues. The chain's CDR3 is CATSDRGHTLAGGRYEQYF. In DNA form, the CDR3 reads TGCGCCACCTCCGACAGGGGCCACACACTAGCGGGAGGTAGATACGAGCAGTACTTC.

The chain carries TRBV11-2 and TRBJ2-1; possibly TRBD2 for D (5 bases). The ends were cut back, 3 bases at V and 0 bases at J, with 12 bases in the middle. There are 16 residues in the CDR3. CDR1 is SGHAT, CDR2 FQNNGV, per germline. The CDR3 reads CASSFLSGSSYNEQFF. The CDR3, as DNA: TGTGCCAGCAGCTTCCTCTCGGGGAGCTCCTACAATGAGCAGTTCTTC.

This rearrangement joins TRBV30 to TRBJ2-7; unclear D gene. The germline V gene encodes CDR1 GTSNPN and CDR2 SVGIG (reference sequence). CDR3 size: 17 residues. V was cut by 1 base and J by 6 bases, with 25 bases left in between. The CDR3 nucleotides are TGTGCCTGGAGTGGGGGAAAACTCCCTACCGGGTATCGCGAGCAGTACTTC. It yields the protein CAWSGGKLPTGYREQYF.

The chain recombines TRBV5-1 with TRBJ2-7; 9 nucleotides line up with TRBD1. The CDR3 covers 15 residues. Germline V gene data show CDR1 as SGHRS and CDR2 as YFSETQ. Trimming cost V 0 bases and J 2 bases; bases outside gene matches: 3. The CDR3 DNA follows: TGCGCCAGCAGCTTGGGGACAGGGGCCCCCTACGAGCAGTACTTC. The encoded protein is CASSLGTGAPYEQYF.

The rearrangement links TRBV20-1 to TRBJ2-2; D unclear. CDR1 is DFQATT and CDR2 is SNEGSKA in the germline V gene (reference sequence). The V end was cut by 6 bases, the J end by 6 bases, with 8 bases between. CDR3 length equals 11 residues. The CDR3 loop reads CSAFGAGELFF. Written as DNA, the CDR3 is TGCAGTGCCTTCGGTGCCGGGGAGCTGTTTTTT.

This sequence joins TRBV7-8 and TRBJ1-2; D is uncertain. Germline V lookup: CDR1 SGHVS, CDR2 FQNEAQ. The V end lost 1 base, the J end lost 7 bases, and 13 bases lay between the germline ends. The CDR3 length is 14 residues. The chain's CDR3 is CASSLGTSLGGYTF. CDR3 DNA sequence: TGTGCCAGCAGCTTAGGGACCTCCTTGGGTGGCTACACCTTC.

The chain combines TRBV27 with TRBJ1-2, with TRBD1 as a possible D gene (6 bases). Per germline, CDR1 MNHEY and CDR2 SMNVEV (reference sequence). Trimming cost V 5 bases and J 7 bases, with 14 bases left between them. This CDR3 comprises 13 residues. CDR3 sequence reads: CASSVRGGRGYTF. CDR3 nucleotide sequence: TGTGCCAGCAGTGTCAGGGGCGGTCGTGGCTACACCTTC.

The chain is built from TRBV7-3 and TRBJ2-3; a possible D gene is TRBD1 (6 bases). Germline V gene sequence: CDR1 SGHTA, CDR2 FQGTGA. Trimming took 5 bases from V and 4 from J, leaving 16 bases between them. CDR3 length: 15 amino acids. The CDR3: CASSLGSPGADTQYF. The CDR3 DNA reads as TGTGCCAGCAGCCTCGGGTCCCCAGGGGCAGATACGCAGTATTTT.

The V and J genes are TRBV4-3 and TRBJ2-7; TRBD2 aligns across 13 bases. V shed 0 bases and J 7 bases; nucleotides not matched to a gene: 3. The CDR3 contains 15 residues. Germline V gene lookup returns CDR1 LGHNA and CDR2 YSLEER. CDR3 sequence: CASSQERTSGSEQYF. As DNA, the CDR3 is TGCGCCAGCAGCCAAGAGAGGACTAGCGGGAGTGAGCAGTACTTC.

The gene calls are TRBV18 and TRBJ2-2; tentatively, D is TRBD1 (6 bases). This CDR3 is 14 amino acids long. The V gene lost 5 bases and the J gene lost 3 bases, with 10 bases spanning the gap. Germline CDR1 KGHSH, CDR2 LQKENI. This CDR3 reads CASSIQGHTGELFF. The CDR3 DNA reads TGTGCCAGCTCAATACAGGGACACACCGGGGAGCTGTTTTTT.

V and J are TRBV7-2 and TRBJ2-7, with a possible D match to TRBD1 (6 bases). This CDR3 spans 14 amino acids. V was shortened by 3 bases and J by 7 bases, with 16 bases between the two germline ends. The V gene's germline CDR1 is SGHTA and CDR2 FQGNSA. The DNA of the CDR3 is TGTGCCAGCAGCTTTCAACTAGTCCAGGGGGAGCAGTACTTC. Translation gives CASSFQLVQGEQYF.

V usage is TRBV19 and J usage is TRBJ2-1; maybe TRBD1 (6 bases). This CDR3 has 15 amino acids. Per germline, CDR1 LNHDA and CDR2 SQIVND (reference sequence). The V gene lost 6 bases and the J gene lost 7 bases, with 19 bases spanning the gap. Written as DNA, the CDR3 is TGTGCCAGTAGCTCCGAGGGGGAGTATGGGAATGAGCAGTTCTTC. This translates into CASSSEGEYGNEQFF.

CDR3 in DNA: TGTGCCAGCAGCTTTATTAGCAGGGCTATGACTGAAGCTTTCTTT. Residues: CASSFISRAMTEAFF. The rearrangement joins TRBV12-1 to TRBJ1-1; TRBD1 is taken as the D call from the table, unchecked against the DNA. TRBV12-1 is deemed a pseudogene. The CDR3 totals 15 residues.

Details on this clone: Compared with germline, one end of the junction differs, possibly owing to a read error. V and J are TRBV30 and TRBJ2-5, with D perhaps TRBD1 (6 bases). Germline loops: CDR1 GTSNPN, CDR2 SVGIG (reference sequence). The CDR3 consists of 13 residues. The CDR3 DNA sequence: TGTGCCTGGAGTGAGGAGACAGGCCGATTTAGGAACTTC. This gives the protein CAWSEETGRFRNF.

The chain has TRBV28 and TRBJ1-3; 10 bases match TRBD1. The junction had 15 bases not matched to a gene; V was cut back by 5 bases and J by 2 bases. CDR3 size: 19 residues. CDR1 and CDR2 (germline): MDHEN, SYDVKM. The CDR3 nucleotides read TGTGCCAGCAGTCAAACCCGTTTGCGGACAGGGGGTGCTGGAAACACCATATATTTT. Translating it yields CASSQTRLRTGGAGNTIYF.